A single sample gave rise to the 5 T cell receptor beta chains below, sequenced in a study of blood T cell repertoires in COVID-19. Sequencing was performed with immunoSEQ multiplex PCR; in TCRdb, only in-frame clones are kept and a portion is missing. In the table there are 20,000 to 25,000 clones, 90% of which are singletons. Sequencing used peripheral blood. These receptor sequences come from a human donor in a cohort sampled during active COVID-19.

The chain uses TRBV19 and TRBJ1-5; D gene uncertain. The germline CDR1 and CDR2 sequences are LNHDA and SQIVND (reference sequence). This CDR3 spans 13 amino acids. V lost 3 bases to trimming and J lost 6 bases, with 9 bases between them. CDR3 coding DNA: TGTGCCAGTAGTATCGAGGGAAGTCAGCCCCAGCATTTT. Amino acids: CASSIEGSQPQHF.

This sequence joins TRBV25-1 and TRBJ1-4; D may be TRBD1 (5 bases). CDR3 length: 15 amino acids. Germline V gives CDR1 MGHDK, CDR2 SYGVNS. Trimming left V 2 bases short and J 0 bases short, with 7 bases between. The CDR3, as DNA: TGTGCCAGCAGTGAACAGGGAACAACTAATGAAAAACTGTTTTTT. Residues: CASSEQGTTNEKLFF.

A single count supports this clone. This CDR3 is CASSETRPNYGYTF. DNA for the CDR3: TGTGCCAGCAGCGAAACCAGGCCAAACTATGGCTACACCTTC. The V and J genes are TRBV11-3 and TRBJ1-2, with D uncertain. This CDR3 has 14 residues. Trimming removed 5 bases from V and 2 bases from J, with 12 bases in between. CDR1 and CDR2 from the germline V gene are SGHNT and YENEEA.

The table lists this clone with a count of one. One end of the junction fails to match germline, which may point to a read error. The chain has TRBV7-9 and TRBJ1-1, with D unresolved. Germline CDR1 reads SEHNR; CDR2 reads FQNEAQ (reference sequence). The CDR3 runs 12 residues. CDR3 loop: CASSLELQSLIF. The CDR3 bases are TGTGCCAGCAGCTTAGAGTTACAGTCGCTTATCTTT.

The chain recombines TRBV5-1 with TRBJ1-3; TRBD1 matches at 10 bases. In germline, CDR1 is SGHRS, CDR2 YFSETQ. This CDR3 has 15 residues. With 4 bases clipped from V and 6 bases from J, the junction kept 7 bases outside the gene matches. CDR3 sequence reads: CASSTGQGKINTIYF. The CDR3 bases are TGCGCCAGCAGCACGGGACAGGGGAAAATAAACACCATATATTTT.